Listed below are T cell receptor beta chains from one sample, sequenced in a study of blood T cells in healthy people across ages. A single record per CDR3 protein comes from TCRdb applying MiXCR to the 5' RACE reads. The sample has about 670,000 distinct CDR3 sequences; roughly 43% are singletons. What was sequenced was blood. Receptor source: an elderly man in good health. Both conserved end residues are part of each CDR3. A D gene is named only where the DNA matches it firmly. Where a row states a size, it is once, few, many or the class of an expanded clone; other rows omit it.

j_call	d_call	clone_size	v_call	cdr3_aa	cdr3_nt
TRBJ2-7	TRBD1	few	TRBV7-2	CASSLASDRGVRGEQYF	TGTGCCAGCAGCTTAGCATCGGACAGGGGAGTTAGGGGTGAGCAGTACTTC
TRBJ2-3	TRBD2	NA	TRBV28	CASTSEGSGSYGCPYF	TGTGCCAGCACCTCCGAGGGTAGCGGGAGTTATGGTTGTCCGTATTTT
TRBJ2-3	TRBD2	many	TRBV29-1	CSVEVLAGADTQYF	TGCAGCGTTGAAGTCCTAGCGGGAGCAGATACGCAGTATTTT
TRBJ2-1	NA	NA	TRBV25-1	CASSESYWETFKSEQFF	TGTGCCAGCAGTGAATCATATTGGGAGACGTTTAAGAGTGAGCAGTTCTTC
TRBJ2-1	NA	NA	TRBV14	CASSQDRSRYNEQFF	TGTGCCAGCAGCCAAGATCGAAGCAGGTACAATGAGCAGTTCTTC
TRBJ2-3	TRBD2	NA	TRBV2	CASRGEFSTDTQYF	TGTGCCAGCCGGGGGGAGTTCAGCACAGATACGCAGTATTTT
TRBJ1-2	NA	NA	TRBV20-1	CSASLDAGGYTF	TGCAGTGCCAGTCTCGATGCGGGAGGCTACACCTTC
TRBJ1-6	NA	NA	TRBV6-5	CASRDTGRWDNSPLHF	TGTGCCAGCAGAGATACAGGGAGATGGGATAATTCACCCCTCCACTTT
TRBJ2-1	NA	few	TRBV5-5	CASSLGTEDYNEQFF	TGTGCCAGCAGCTTGGGGACAGAGGACTACAATGAGCAGTTCTTC
TRBJ1-2	NA	NA	TRBV27	CASSALGTEITYGYTF	TGTGCCAGCAGTGCACTCGGCACCGAGATTACCTATGGCTACACCTTC
TRBJ1-6	NA	NA	TRBV2	CASSEGRAPHSPLHF	TGTGCCAGCAGTGAAGGTCGAGCGCCCCATTCACCCCTCCACTTT
TRBJ2-7	NA	NA	TRBV5-5	CASSVQGGLSYEQYF	TGTGCCAGCAGCGTACAGGGAGGTCTCTCCTACGAGCAGTACTTC
TRBJ2-7	TRBD2	few	TRBV20-1	CSAGSGSFYEQYF	TGCAGTGCCGGGAGCGGGAGCTTCTACGAGCAGTACTTC
TRBJ2-5	NA	NA	TRBV27	CASSSPLGQYF	TGTGCCAGCAGCTCCCCTCTTGGGCAGTACTTC
TRBJ2-7	NA	NA	TRBV20-1	CSARGSGAATYEQYF	TGCAGTGCTAGAGGATCAGGGGCAGCGACCTACGAGCAGTACTTC
TRBJ2-1	NA	many	TRBV7-9	CASSPRQSSYNEQFF	TGTGCCAGCAGCCCCAGACAGAGCTCCTACAATGAGCAGTTCTTC
TRBJ1-4	NA	few	TRBV12-3/TRBV12-4	CASSVRPNEKLFF	TGTGCCAGCAGTGTACGACCTAATGAAAAACTGTTTTTT
TRBJ1-2	TRBD1	NA	TRBV20-1	CSAYTGQGEGYTF	TGCAGTGCTTACACGGGACAGGGAGAGGGCTACACCTTC
TRBJ2-1	TRBD1	NA	TRBV18	CASSLARDRGRNEQFF	TGTGCCAGCTCTCTAGCCCGGGACAGGGGACGGAATGAGCAGTTCTTC
TRBJ1-6	NA	few	TRBV7-8	CASSVRRSSYNSPLHF	TGTGCCAGCAGCGTTAGACGGAGCTCCTATAATTCACCCCTCCACTTT
TRBJ2-3	NA	few	TRBV4-1	CASSQDGQQDTQYF	TGCGCCAGCAGCCAAGATGGGCAACAGGATACGCAGTATTTT
TRBJ1-1	NA	NA	TRBV3-1	CASSHVTEAFF	TGTGCCAGCAGCCATGTCACTGAAGCTTTCTTT
TRBJ2-1	TRBD2	NA	TRBV18	CASSLPGLGMGNEQFF	TGTGCCAGCTCACTCCCGGGACTAGGAATGGGCAATGAGCAGTTCTTC